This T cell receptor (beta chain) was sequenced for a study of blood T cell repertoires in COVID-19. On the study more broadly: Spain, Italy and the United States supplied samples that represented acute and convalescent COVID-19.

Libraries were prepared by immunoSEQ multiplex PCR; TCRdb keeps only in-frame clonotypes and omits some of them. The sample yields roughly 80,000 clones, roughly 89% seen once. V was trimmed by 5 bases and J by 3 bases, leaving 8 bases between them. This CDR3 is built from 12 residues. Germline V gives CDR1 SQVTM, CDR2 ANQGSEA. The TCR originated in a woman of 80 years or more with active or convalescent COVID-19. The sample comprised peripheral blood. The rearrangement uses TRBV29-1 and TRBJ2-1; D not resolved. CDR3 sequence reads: CSVRLGYNEQFF. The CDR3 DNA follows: TGCAGCGTTAGACTGGGCTACAATGAGCAGTTCTTC.